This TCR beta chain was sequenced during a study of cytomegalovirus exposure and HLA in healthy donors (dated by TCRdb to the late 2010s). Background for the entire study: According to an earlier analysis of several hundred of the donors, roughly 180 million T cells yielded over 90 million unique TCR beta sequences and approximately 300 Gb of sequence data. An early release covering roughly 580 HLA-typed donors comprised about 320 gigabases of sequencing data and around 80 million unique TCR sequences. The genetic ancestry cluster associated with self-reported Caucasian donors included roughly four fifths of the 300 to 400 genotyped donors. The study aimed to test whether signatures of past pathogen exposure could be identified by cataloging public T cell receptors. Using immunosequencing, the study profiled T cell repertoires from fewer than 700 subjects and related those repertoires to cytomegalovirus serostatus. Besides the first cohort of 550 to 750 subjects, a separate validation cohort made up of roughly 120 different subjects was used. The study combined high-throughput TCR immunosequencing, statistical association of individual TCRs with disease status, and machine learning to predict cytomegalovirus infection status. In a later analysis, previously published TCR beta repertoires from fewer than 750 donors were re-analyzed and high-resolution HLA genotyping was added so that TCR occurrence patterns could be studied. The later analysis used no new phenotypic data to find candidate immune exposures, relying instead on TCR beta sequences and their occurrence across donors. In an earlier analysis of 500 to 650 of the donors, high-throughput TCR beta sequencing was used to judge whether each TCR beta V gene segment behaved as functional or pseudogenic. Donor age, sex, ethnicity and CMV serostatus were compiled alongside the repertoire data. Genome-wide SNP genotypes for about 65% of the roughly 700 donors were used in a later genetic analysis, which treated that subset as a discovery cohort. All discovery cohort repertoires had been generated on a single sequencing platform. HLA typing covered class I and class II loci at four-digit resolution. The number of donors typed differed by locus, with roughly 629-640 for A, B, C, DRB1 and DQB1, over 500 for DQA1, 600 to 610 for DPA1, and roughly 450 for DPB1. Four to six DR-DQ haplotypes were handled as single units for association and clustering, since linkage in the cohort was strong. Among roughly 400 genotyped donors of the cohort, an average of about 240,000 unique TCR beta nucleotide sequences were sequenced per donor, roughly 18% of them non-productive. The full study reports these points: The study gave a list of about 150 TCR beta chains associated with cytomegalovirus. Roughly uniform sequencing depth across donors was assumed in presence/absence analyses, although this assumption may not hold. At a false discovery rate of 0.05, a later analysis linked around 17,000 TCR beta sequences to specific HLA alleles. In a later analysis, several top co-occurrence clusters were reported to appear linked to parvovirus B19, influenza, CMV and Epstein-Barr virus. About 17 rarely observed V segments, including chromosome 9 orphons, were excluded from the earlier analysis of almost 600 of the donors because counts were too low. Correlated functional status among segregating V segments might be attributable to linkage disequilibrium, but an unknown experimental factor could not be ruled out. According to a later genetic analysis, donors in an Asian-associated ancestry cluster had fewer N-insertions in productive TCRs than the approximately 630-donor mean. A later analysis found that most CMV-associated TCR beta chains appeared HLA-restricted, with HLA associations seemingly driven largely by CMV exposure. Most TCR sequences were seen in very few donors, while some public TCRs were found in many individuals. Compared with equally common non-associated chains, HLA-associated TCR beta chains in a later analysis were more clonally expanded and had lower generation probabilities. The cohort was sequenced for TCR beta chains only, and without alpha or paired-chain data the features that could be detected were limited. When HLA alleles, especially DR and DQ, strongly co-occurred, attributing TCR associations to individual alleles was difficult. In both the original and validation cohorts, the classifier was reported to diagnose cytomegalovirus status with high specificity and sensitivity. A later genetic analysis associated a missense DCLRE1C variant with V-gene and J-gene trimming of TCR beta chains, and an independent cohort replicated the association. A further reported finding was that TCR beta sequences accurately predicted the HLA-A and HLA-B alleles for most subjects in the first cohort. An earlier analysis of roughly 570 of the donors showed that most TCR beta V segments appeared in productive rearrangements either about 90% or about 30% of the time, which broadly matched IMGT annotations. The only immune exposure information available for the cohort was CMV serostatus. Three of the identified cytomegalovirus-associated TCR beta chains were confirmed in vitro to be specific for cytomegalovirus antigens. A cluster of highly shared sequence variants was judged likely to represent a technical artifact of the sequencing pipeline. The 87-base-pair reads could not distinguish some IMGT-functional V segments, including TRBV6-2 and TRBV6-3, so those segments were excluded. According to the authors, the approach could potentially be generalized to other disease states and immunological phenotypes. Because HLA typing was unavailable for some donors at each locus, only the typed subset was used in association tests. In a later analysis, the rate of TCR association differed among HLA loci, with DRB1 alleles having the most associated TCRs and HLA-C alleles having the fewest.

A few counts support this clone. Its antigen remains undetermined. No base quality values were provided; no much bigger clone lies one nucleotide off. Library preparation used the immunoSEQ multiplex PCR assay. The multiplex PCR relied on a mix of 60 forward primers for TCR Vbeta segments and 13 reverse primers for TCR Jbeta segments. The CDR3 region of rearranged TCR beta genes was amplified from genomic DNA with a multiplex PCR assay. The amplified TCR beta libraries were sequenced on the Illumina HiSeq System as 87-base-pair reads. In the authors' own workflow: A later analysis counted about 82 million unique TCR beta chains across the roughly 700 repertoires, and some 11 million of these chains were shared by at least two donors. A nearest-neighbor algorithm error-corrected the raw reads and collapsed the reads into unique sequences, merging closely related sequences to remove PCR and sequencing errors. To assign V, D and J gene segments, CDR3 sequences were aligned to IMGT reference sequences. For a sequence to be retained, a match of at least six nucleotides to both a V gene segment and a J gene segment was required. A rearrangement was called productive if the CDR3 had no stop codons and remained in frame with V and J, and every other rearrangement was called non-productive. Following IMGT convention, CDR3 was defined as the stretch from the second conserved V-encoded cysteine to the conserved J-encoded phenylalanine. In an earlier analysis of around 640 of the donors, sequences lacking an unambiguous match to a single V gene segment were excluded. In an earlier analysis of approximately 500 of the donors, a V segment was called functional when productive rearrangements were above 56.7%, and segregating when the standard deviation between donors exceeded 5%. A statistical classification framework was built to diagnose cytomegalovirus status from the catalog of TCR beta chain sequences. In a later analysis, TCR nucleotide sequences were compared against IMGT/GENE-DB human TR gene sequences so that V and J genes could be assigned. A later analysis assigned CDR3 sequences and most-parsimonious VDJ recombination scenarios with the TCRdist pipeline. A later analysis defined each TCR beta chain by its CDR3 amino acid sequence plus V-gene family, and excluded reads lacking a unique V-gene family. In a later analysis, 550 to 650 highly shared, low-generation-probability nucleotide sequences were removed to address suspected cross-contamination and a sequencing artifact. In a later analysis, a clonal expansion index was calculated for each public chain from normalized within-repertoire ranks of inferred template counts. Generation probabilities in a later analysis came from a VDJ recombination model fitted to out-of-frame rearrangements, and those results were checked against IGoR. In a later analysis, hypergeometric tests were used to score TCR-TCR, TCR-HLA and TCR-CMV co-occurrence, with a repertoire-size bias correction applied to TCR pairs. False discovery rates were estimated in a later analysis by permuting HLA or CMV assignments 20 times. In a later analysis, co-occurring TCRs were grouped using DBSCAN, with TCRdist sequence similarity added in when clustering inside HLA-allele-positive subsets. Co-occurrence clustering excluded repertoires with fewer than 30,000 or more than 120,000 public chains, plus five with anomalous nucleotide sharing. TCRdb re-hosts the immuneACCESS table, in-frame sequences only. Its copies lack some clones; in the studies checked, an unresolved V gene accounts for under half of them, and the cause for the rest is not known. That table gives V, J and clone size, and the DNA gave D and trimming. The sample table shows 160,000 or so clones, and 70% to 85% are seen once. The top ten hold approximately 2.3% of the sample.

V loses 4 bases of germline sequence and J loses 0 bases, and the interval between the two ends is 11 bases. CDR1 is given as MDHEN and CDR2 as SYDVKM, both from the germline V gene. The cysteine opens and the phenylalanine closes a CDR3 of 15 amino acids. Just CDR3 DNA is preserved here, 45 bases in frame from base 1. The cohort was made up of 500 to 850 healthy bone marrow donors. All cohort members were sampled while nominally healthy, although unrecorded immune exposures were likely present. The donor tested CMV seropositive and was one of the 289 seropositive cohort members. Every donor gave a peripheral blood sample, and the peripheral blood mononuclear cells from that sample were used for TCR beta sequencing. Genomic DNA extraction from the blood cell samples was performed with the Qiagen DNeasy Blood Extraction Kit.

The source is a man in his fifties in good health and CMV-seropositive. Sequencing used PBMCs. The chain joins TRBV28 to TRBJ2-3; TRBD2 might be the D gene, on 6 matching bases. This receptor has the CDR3 CASSSPGTSTDTQYF. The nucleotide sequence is TGTGCCAGCAGTTCCCCCGGGACTAGCACAGATACGCAGTATTTT.